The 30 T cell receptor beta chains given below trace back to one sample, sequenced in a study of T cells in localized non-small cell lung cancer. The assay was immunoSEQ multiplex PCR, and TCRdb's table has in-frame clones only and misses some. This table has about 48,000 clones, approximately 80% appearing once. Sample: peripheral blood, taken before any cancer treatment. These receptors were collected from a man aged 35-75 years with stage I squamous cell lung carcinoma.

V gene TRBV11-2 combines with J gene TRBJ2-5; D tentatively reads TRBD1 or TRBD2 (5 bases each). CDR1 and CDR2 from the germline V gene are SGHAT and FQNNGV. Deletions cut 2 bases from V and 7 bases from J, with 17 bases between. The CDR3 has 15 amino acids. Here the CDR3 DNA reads TGTGCCAGCAGCTTAAGTTTGTGGGGGAGAAGGACCCAGTACTTC. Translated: CASSLSLWGRRTQYF.

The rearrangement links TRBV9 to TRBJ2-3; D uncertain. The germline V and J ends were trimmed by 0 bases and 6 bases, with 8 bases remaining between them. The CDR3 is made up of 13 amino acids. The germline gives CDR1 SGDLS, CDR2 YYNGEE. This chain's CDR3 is CASSVVVSDTQYF. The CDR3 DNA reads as TGTGCCAGCAGCGTAGTGGTATCCGATACGCAGTATTTT.

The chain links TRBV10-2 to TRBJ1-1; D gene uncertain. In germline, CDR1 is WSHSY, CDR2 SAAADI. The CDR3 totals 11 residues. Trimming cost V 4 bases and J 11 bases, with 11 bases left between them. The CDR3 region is CASSASIEAFF. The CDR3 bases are TGCGCCAGCAGTGCGTCTATCGAGGCTTTCTTT.

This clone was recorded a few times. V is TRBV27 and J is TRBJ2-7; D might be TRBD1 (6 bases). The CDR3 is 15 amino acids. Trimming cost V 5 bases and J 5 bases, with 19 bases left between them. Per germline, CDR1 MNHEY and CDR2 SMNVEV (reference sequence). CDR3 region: CASSRAGDRQDEQYF. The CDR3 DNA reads TGTGCCAGCAGTCGCGCAGGGGATCGGCAGGACGAGCAGTACTTC.

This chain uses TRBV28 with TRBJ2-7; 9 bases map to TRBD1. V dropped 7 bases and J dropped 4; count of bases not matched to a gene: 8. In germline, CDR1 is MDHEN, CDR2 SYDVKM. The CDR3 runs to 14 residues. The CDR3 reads CASNTPGQGYEQYF. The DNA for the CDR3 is TGTGCCAGCAACACACCGGGACAGGGTTACGAGCAGTACTTC. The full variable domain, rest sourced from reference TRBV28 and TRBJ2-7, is DVKVTQSSRYLVKRTGEKVFLECVQDMDHENMFWYRQDPGLGLRLIYFSYDVKMKEKGDIPEGYSVSREKKERFSLILESASTNQTSMYLCASNTPGQGYEQYFGPGTRLTVT.

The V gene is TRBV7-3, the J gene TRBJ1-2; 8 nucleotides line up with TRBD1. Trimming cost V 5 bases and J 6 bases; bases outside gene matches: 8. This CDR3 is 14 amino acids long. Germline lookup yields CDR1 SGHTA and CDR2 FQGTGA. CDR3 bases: TGTGCCAGCAGCGCTTCGACAGGGGTCGATGGCTACACCTTC. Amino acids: CASSASTGVDGYTF.

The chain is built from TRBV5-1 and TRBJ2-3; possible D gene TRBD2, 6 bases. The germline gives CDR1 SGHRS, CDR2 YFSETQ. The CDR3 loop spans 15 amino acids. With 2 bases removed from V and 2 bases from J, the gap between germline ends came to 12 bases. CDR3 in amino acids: CASSFEEGPTDTQYF. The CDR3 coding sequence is TGCGCCAGCAGCTTCGAGGAGGGCCCCACAGATACGCAGTATTTT.

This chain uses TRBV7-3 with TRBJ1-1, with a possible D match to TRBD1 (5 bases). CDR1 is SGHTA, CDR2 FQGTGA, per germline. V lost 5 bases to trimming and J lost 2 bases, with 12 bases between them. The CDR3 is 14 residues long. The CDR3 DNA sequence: TGTGCCAGCAGCCCCGACAGAGCTAACACTGAAGCTTTCTTT. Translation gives CASSPDRANTEAFF.

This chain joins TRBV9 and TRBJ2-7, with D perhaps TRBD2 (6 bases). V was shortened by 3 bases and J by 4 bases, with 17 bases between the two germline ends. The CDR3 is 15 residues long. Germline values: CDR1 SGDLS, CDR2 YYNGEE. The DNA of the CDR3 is TGTGCCAGCAGCGATTCCGGGACTTCCTTATACGAGCAGTACTTC. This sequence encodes CASSDSGTSLYEQYF. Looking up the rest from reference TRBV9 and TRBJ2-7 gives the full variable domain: DSGVTQTPKHLITATGQRVTLRCSPRSGDLSVYWYQQSLDQGLQFLIQYYNGEERAKGNILERFSAQQFPDLHSELNLSSLELGDSALYFCASSDSGTSLYEQYFGPGTRLTVT.

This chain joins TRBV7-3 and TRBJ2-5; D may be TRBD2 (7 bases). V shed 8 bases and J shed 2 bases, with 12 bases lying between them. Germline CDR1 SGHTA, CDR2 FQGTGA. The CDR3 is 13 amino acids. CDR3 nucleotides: TGTGCCAGCTCCGGGGGGCCACAAGAGACCCAGTACTTC. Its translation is CASSGGPQETQYF. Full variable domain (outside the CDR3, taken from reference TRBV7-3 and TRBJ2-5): GAGVSQTPSNKVTEKGKYVELRCDPISGHTALYWYRQSLGQGPEFLIYFQGTGAADDSGLPNDRFFAVRPEGSVSTLKIQRTERGDSAVYLCASSGGPQETQYFGPGTRLLVL.

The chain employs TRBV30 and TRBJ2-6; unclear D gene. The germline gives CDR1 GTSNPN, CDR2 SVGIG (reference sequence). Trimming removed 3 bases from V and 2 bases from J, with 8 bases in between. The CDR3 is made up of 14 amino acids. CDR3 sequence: CAWRENAGANVLTF. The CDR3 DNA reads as TGTGCCTGGAGGGAGAATGCTGGGGCCAACGTCCTGACTTTC. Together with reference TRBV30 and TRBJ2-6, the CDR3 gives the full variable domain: SQTIHQWPATLVQPVGSPLSLECTVEGTSNPNLYWYRQAAGRGLQLLFYSVGIGQISSEVPQNLSASRPQDRQFILSSKKLLLSDSGFYLCAWRENAGANVLTFGAGSRLTVL.

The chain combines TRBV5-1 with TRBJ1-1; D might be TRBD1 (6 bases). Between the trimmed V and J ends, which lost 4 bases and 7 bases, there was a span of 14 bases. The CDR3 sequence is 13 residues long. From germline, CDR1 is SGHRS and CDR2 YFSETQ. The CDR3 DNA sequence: TGCGCCAGCAGCCTAGGACAGTCCAATGAAGCTTTCTTT. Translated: CASSLGQSNEAFF. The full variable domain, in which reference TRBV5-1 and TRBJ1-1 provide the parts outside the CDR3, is KAGVTQTPRYLIKTRGQQVTLSCSPISGHRSVSWYQQTPGQGLQFLFEYFSETQRNKGNFPGRFSGRQFSNSRSEMNVSTLELGDSALYLCASSLGQSNEAFFGQGTRLTVV.

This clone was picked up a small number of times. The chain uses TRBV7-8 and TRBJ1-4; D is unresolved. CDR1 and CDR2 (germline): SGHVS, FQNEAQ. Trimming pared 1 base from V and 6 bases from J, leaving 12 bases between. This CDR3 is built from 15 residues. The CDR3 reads CASSLVVGWDEKLFF. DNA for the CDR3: TGTGCCAGCAGCTTAGTGGTAGGGTGGGATGAAAAACTGTTTTTT. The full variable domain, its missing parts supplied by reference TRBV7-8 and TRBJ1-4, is GAGVSQSPRYKVAKRGQDVALRCDPISGHVSLFWYQQALGQGPEFLTYFQNEAQLDKSGLPSDRFFAERPEGSVSTLKIQRTQQEDSAVYLCASSLVVGWDEKLFFGSGTQLSVL.

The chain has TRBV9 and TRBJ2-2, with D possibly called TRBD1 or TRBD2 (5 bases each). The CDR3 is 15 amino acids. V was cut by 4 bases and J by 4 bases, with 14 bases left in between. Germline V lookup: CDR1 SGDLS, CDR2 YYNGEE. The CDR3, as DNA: TGTGCCAGCAGCACCACCGGGACCTTCACCGGGGAGCTGTTTTTT. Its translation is CASSTTGTFTGELFF.

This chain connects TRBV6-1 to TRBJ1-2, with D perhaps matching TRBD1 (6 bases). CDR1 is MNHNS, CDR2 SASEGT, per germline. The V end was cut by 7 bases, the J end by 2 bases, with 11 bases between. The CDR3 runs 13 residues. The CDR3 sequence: CASTQQGNYGYTF. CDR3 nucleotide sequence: TGTGCCAGCACTCAACAGGGAAACTATGGCTACACCTTC.

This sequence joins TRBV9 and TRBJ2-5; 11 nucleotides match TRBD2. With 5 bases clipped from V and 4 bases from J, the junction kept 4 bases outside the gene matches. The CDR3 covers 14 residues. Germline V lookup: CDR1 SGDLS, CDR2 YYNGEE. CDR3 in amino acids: CASSFSGGAETQYF. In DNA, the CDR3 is TGTGCCAGCAGTTTTAGCGGGGGGGCAGAGACCCAGTACTTC. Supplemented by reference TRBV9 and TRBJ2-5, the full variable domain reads DSGVTQTPKHLITATGQRVTLRCSPRSGDLSVYWYQQSLDQGLQFLIQYYNGEERAKGNILERFSAQQFPDLHSELNLSSLELGDSALYFCASSFSGGAETQYFGPGTRLLVL.

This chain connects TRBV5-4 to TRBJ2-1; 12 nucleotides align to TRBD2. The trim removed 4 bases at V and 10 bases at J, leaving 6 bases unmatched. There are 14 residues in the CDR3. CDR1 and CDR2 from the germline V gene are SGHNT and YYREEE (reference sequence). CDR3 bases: TGTGCCAGCAGCGCTAGCGGGGGGGCAGGCGAGCAGTTCTTC. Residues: CASSASGGAGEQFF.

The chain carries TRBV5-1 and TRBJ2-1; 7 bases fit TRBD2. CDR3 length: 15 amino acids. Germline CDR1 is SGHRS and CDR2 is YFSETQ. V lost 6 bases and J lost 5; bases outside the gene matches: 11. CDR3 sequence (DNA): TGCGCCAGCACCGACAGAGCGGGGCCAGACAATGAGCAGTTCTTC. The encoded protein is CASTDRAGPDNEQFF. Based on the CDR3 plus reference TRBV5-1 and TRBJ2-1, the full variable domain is KAGVTQTPRYLIKTRGQQVTLSCSPISGHRSVSWYQQTPGQGLQFLFEYFSETQRNKGNFPGRFSGRQFSNSRSEMNVSTLELGDSALYLCASTDRAGPDNEQFFGPGTRLTVL.

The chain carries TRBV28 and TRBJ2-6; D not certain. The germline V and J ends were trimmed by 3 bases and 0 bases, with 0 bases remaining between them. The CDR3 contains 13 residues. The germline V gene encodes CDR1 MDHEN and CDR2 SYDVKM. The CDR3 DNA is TGTGCCAGCAGTTTCTCTGGGGCCAACGTCCTGACTTTC. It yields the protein CASSFSGANVLTF. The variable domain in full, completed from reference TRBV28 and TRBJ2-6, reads DVKVTQSSRYLVKRTGEKVFLECVQDMDHENMFWYRQDPGLGLRLIYFSYDVKMKEKGDIPEGYSVSREKKERFSLILESASTNQTSMYLCASSFSGANVLTFGAGSRLTVL.

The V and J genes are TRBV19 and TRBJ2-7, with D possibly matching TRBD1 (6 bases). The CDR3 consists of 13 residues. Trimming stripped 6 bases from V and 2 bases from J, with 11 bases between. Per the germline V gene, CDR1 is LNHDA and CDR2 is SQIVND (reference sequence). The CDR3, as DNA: TGTGCCAGTAGCCGGGACATCACCTACGAGCAGTACTTC. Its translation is CASSRDITYEQYF.

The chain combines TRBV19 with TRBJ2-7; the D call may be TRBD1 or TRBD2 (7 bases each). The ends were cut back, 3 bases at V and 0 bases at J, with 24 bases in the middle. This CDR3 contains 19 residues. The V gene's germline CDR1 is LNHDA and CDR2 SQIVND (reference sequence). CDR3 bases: TGTGCCAGTAGTATTTCAGGGGGGGGCCACACTTATGGCTCCTACGAGCAGTACTTC. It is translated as CASSISGGGHTYGSYEQYF.

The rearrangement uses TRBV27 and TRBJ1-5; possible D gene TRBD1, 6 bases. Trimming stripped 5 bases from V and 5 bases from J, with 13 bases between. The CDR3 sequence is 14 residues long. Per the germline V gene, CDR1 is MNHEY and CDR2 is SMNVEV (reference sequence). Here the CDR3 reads CASSVGGVDQPQHF. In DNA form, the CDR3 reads TGTGCCAGCAGTGTAGGGGGGGTTGATCAGCCCCAGCATTTT.

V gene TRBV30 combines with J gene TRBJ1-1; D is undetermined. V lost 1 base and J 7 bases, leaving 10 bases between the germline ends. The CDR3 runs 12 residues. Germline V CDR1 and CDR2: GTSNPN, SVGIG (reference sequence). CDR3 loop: CAWSGVWGEAFF. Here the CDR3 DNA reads TGTGCCTGGAGTGGGGTCTGGGGTGAAGCTTTCTTT.

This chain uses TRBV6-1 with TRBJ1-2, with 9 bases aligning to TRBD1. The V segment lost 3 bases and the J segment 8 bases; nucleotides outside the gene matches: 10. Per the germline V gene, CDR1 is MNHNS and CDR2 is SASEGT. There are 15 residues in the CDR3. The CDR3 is CASSESLRDRDGYTF. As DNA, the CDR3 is TGTGCCAGCAGTGAGAGCCTCCGGGACAGGGACGGCTACACCTTC.

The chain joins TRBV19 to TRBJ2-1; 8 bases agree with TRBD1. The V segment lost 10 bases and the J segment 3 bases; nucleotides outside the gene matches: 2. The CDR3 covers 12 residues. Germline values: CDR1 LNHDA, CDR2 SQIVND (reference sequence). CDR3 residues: CATGQGYNEQFF. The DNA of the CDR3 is TGTGCCACCGGACAGGGCTACAATGAGCAGTTCTTC.

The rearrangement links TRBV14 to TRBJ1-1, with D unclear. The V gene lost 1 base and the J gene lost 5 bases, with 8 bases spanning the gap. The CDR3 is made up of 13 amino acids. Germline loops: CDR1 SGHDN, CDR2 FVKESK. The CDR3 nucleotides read TGTGCCAGCAGCCAAGGGCGGGAGACTGAAGCTTTCTTT. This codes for CASSQGRETEAFF.

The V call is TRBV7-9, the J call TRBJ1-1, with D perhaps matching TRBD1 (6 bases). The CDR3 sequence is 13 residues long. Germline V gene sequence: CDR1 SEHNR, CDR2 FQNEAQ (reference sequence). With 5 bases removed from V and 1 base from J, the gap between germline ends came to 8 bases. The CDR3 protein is CASSLRGNTEAFF. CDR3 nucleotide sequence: TGTGCCAGCAGCCTCAGGGGGAACACTGAAGCTTTCTTT.

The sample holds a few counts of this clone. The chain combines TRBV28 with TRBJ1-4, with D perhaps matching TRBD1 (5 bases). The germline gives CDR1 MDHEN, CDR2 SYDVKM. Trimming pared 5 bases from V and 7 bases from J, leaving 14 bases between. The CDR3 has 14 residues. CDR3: CASSHRGEGEKLFF. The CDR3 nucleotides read TGTGCCAGCAGTCATAGAGGGGAGGGTGAAAAACTGTTTTTT. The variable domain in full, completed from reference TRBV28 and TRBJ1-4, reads DVKVTQSSRYLVKRTGEKVFLECVQDMDHENMFWYRQDPGLGLRLIYFSYDVKMKEKGDIPEGYSVSREKKERFSLILESASTNQTSMYLCASSHRGEGEKLFFGSGTQLSVL.

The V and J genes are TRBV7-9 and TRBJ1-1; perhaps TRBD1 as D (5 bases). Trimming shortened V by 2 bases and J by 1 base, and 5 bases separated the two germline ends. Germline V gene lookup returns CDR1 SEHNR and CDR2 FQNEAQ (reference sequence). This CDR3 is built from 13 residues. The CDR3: CASSLQGNTEAFF. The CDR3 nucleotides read TGTGCCAGCAGCTTACAGGGGAACACTGAAGCTTTCTTT.

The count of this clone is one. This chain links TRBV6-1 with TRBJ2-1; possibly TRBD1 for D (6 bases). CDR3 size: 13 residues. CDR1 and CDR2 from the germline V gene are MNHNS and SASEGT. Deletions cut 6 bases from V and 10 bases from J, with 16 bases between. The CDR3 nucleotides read TGTGCCAGCAGCATGGAAATCGGGACAGAGCAGTTCTTC. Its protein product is CASSMEIGTEQFF.